This TCR beta chain stems from a study of blood T cell repertoires in COVID-19. Study context: Sites across the United States, Italy and Spain contributed samples from acute and convalescent COVID-19. Sample material is recorded as cDNA or gDNA derived from T cells, B-cell-depleted T cells, or PBMCs.

The CDR3 contains 15 residues. Germline CDR1 reads MNHEY; CDR2 reads SVGEGT. Trimming took 4 bases from V and 13 from J, leaving 20 bases between them. Clones were read by immunoSEQ multiplex PCR, and TCRdb kept only the in-frame ones, dropping some. Here the sample spans about 40,000 clones, 70% to 90% being singletons. The source of this sequence is a man aged 65-85 years with active COVID-19. Sample: peripheral blood. The rearrangement links TRBV6-2 or TRBV6-3 to TRBJ1-6; D not resolved. CDR3 nucleotide sequence: TGTGCCAGCAGTTTCCGAAACCTGCCGCAGGCCCCCCTCCACTTT. It specifies CASSFRNLPQAPLHF.